The 32 T cell receptor beta chains below all came from one sample that was sequenced in a study of blood T cells in healthy people across ages. Alongside a J-beta primer mix, a sample-barcoded 5' primer served in a second PCR lasting roughly 7 to 12 cycles. TCRdb used MiXCR to reprocess the 5' RACE reads, holding one entry per CDR3 protein. In the table there are about 640,000 distinct CDR3 sequences, approximately 50% of which are singletons. The source material was blood. The receptors were sampled from a man in his sixties in good health.

V is TRBV6-5 and J is TRBJ1-6; TRBD1 agrees at 7 bases. Germline V gene sequence: CDR1 MNHEY, CDR2 SVGAGI. Trimming at V came to 6 bases and at J to 8 bases, leaving 10 bases not matched to a gene. The CDR3 sequence is 15 residues long. The CDR3 protein is CASSRQGQGDSPLHF. In DNA form, the CDR3 reads TGTGCCAGCAGCAGACAGGGCCAGGGAGATTCACCCCTCCACTTT.

V and J are TRBV25-1 and TRBJ1-2, with a tentative D call TRBD1 (5 bases). V was pared by 4 bases and J by 7 bases, with 22 bases between. Germline CDR1 is MGHDK and CDR2 is SYGVNS. The CDR3 sequence is 16 residues long. CDR3 DNA sequence: TGTGCCAGCAGTGTAGCCGGGCCAGGGATGATGGGTGGCTACACCTTC. Amino acid sequence: CASSVAGPGMMGGYTF.

The table lists this clonotype with a few counts. V gene TRBV29-1 combines with J gene TRBJ2-4, with TRBD1 identical over 7 bases. V dropped 6 bases and J dropped 5; count of bases not matched to a gene: 10. Germline values: CDR1 SQVTM, CDR2 ANQGSEA. This CDR3 is built from 14 residues. The CDR3, as DNA: TGCAGCGTCACACCCCAGGGGGTGCAAAACATTCAGTACTTC. Protein: CSVTPQGVQNIQYF.

This clonotype was detected a few times. This chain connects TRBV6-2 or TRBV6-3 to TRBJ2-7; 11 bases align to TRBD2. J lost 7 bases, V lost 5 bases, and 16 bases had no gene match. This CDR3 region has 17 residues. Germline V gene data show CDR1 as MNHEY and CDR2 as SVGEGT. CDR3 amino acids: CASSPLLAGDSYNEQYF. The CDR3 coding sequence is TGTGCCAGCAGTCCCTTACTAGCGGGGGACTCCTACAATGAGCAGTACTTC.

V and J are TRBV6-5 and TRBJ1-6, with 8 nucleotides matching TRBD1. The CDR3 spans 14 residues. Unmatched junction bases numbered 5, after V lost 6 bases and J lost 7 bases. Germline V gene data show CDR1 as MNHEY and CDR2 as SVGAGI. In DNA form, the CDR3 reads TGTGCCAGCAGGTCAGGGGGCCAGAATTCACCCCTCCACTTT. It specifies CASRSGGQNSPLHF.

CDR3 in amino acids: CAISELRGQGTYGYTF. For the CDR3, the DNA is TGTGCCATCAGTGAGTTACGCGGGCAGGGGACCTATGGCTACACCTTC. This chain joins TRBV10-3 and TRBJ1-2, with D possibly matching TRBD1 (6 bases). With 1 base removed from V and 4 bases from J, the gap between germline ends came to 16 bases. The germline CDR1 and CDR2 sequences are ENHRY and SYGVKD. The CDR3 runs 16 residues.

The rearrangement links TRBV27 to TRBJ1-4; 8 bases are a match to TRBD1. Germline loops: CDR1 MNHEY, CDR2 SMNVEV (reference sequence). V lost 5 bases and J lost 0; bases outside the gene matches: 11. The CDR3 is 18 amino acids. As DNA, the CDR3 is TGTGCCAGCAGTGCACCAAAACAGGGGGGTGCAACTAATGAAAAACTGTTTTTT. Translating gives CASSAPKQGGATNEKLFF.

The chain recombines TRBV10-3 with TRBJ2-3; D might be TRBD1 (6 bases). The CDR3 contains 16 residues. CDR1 is ENHRY, CDR2 SYGVKD, per germline. V lost 0 bases and J 1 base, leaving 11 bases between the germline ends. In DNA, the CDR3 is TGTGCCATCAGTGAGTCAAGGTCAGGGGGCACAGATACGCAGTATTTT. As protein: CAISESRSGGTDTQYF.

The rearrangement uses TRBV20-1 and TRBJ1-2; D is undetermined. CDR3 length: 15 residues. V was shortened by 4 bases and J by 2 bases, with 17 bases between the two germline ends. The germline V gene has CDR1 DFQATT and CDR2 SNEGSKA (reference sequence). CDR3 in DNA: TGCAGTGCTACGGTATATAATACCCCCAACTATGGCTACACCTTC. As protein: CSATVYNTPNYGYTF.

This clonotype was recorded a few times. V usage is TRBV3-1 and J usage is TRBJ2-3, with D hard to call. V lost 0 bases and J lost 2, with 6 bases in between. CDR1 and CDR2 (germline): LGHDT, YNNKEL (reference sequence). This CDR3 has 14 residues. CDR3 bases: TGTGCCAGCAGCCAAGAGGGGATCACAGATACGCAGTATTTT. Amino acid sequence: CASSQEGITDTQYF.

The CDR3 reads CASTRDNQETQYF. The CDR3 bases are TGTGCCAGCACCAGGGACAACCAAGAGACCCAGTACTTC. V usage is TRBV2 and J usage is TRBJ2-5, with a tentative D call TRBD1 (6 bases). Germline assignment: CDR1 SNHLY and CDR2 FYNNEI. The CDR3 loop spans 13 amino acids. V dropped 7 bases and J dropped 0 bases, with 9 bases sitting between them. Together with reference TRBV2 and TRBJ2-5, the CDR3 gives the full variable domain: EPEVTQTPSHQVTQMGQEVILRCVPISNHLYFYWYRQILGQKVEFLVSFYNNEISEKSEIFDDQFSVERPDGSNFTLKIRSTKLEDSAMYFCASTRDNQETQYFGPGTRLLVL.

The V gene is TRBV6-5, the J gene TRBJ1-6, with 8 bases identical to TRBD1. CDR1 MNHEY and CDR2 SVGAGI come from the germline V gene. CDR3 length: 14 residues. V shed 6 bases, J shed 7 bases, and the junction held 5 bases outside the gene matches. CDR3 DNA sequence: TGTGCCAGCAGAGGACAGGGACGGAATTCACCCCTCCACTTT. Translating gives CASRGQGRNSPLHF.

CDR3 sequence reads: CSADDRQETQYF. CDR3 sequence (DNA): TGCAGTGCTGACGACAGACAAGAGACCCAGTACTTC. The J gene is TRBJ2-5, the V gene TRBV20-1, with a weak D call TRBD1 (5 bases). CDR1 is DFQATT, CDR2 SNEGSKA, per germline (reference sequence). V lost 5 bases and J lost 2, with 9 bases in between. CDR3 length equals 12 residues.

The sample holds a few counts of this clonotype. The chain joins TRBV28 to TRBJ2-6; D unresolved. The CDR3 is 18 amino acids. Trimming removed 5 bases from V and 0 bases from J, with 17 bases in between. CDR1 MDHEN and CDR2 SYDVKM come from the germline V gene. The CDR3 protein is CASSPPVGWGSGANVLTF. In DNA, the CDR3 is TGTGCCAGCAGTCCCCCAGTCGGCTGGGGCTCTGGGGCCAACGTCCTGACTTTC. The full variable domain, its missing parts supplied by reference TRBV28 and TRBJ2-6, is DVKVTQSSRYLVKRTGEKVFLECVQDMDHENMFWYRQDPGLGLRLIYFSYDVKMKEKGDIPEGYSVSREKKERFSLILESASTNQTSMYLCASSPPVGWGSGANVLTFGAGSRLTVL.

The chain joins TRBV5-1 to TRBJ1-2; D unresolved. Germline CDR1 reads SGHRS; CDR2 reads YFSETQ. Trimming took off 7 bases at V and 1 base at J, with 17 bases between the two ends. The CDR3 spans 15 residues. This chain's CDR3 is CASAPAGTNNYGYTF. Here the CDR3 DNA reads TGCGCCAGCGCCCCGGCGGGTACCAATAACTATGGCTACACCTTC.

The gene calls are TRBV12-3 or TRBV12-4 and TRBJ2-6; D is possibly TRBD1 (6 bases). The CDR3 extends over 16 amino acids. Trimming pared 6 bases from V and 2 bases from J, leaving 14 bases between. The CDR3 loop is CASRPVQGTGANVLTF. As DNA, the CDR3 is TGTGCCAGCAGACCAGTCCAGGGGACTGGGGCCAACGTCCTGACTTTC.

This chain connects TRBV12-3 or TRBV12-4 to TRBJ1-5, with 7 bases identical to TRBD1. This CDR3 spans 15 amino acids. The junction had 4 bases not matched to a gene; V was cut back by 3 bases and J by 2 bases. CDR3 region: CASSFNRGGNQPQHF. The CDR3 DNA is TGTGCCAGCAGTTTTAACAGGGGAGGCAATCAGCCCCAGCATTTT.

CDR3 sequence: CSATRFYSPYNEQFF. CDR3 nucleotides: TGCAGTGCTACACGCTTCTATAGCCCCTACAATGAGCAGTTCTTC. V usage is TRBV20-1 and J usage is TRBJ2-1; D remains unclear. The CDR3 covers 15 residues. Germline assignment: CDR1 DFQATT and CDR2 SNEGSKA (reference sequence). The ends were cut back, 4 bases at V and 2 bases at J, with 15 bases in the middle.

The rearrangement uses TRBV6-5 and TRBJ1-2, with D maybe TRBD1 (5 bases). The V and J ends lost 6 bases and 5 bases respectively, with 19 bases between them. The germline gives CDR1 MNHEY, CDR2 SVGAGI. The CDR3 spans 15 residues. The CDR3 DNA sequence: TGTGCCAGCAGCCCCACCGGCGACAGAGGGTATGGCTACACCTTC. Its protein is CASSPTGDRGYGYTF.

The genes are TRBV25-1 and TRBJ1-6; weak D call: TRBD1 (6 bases). V lost 3 bases and J lost 8, with 14 bases in between. Germline lookup yields CDR1 MGHDK and CDR2 SYGVNS. The CDR3 extends over 15 amino acids. The CDR3 DNA reads TGTGCCAGCAGTGATCTCGGACAGATGGATTCACCCCTCCACTTT. It codes for CASSDLGQMDSPLHF.

The chain joins TRBV7-8 to TRBJ2-1; 13 bases align to TRBD2. Germline trimming cut 5 bases from V and 10 bases from J; bases unmatched to any gene: 8. The CDR3 covers 15 residues. Germline loops: CDR1 SGHVS, CDR2 FQNEAQ. In DNA, the CDR3 is TGTGCCAGCAGCCCAGCAGGACTAGCGGGAGACGAGCAGTTCTTC. It is translated as CASSPAGLAGDEQFF. Combining the CDR3 with reference TRBV7-8 and TRBJ2-1 gives the whole variable domain GAGVSQSPRYKVAKRGQDVALRCDPISGHVSLFWYQQALGQGPEFLTYFQNEAQLDKSGLPSDRFFAERPEGSVSTLKIQRTQQEDSAVYLCASSPAGLAGDEQFFGPGTRLTVL.

The rearrangement joins TRBV28 to TRBJ1-2; TRBD1 agrees at 10 bases. Trimming cost V 7 bases and J 8 bases; bases outside gene matches: 10. The length of the CDR3 is 14 residues. The germline gives CDR1 MDHEN, CDR2 SYDVKM. The CDR3 coding sequence is TGTGCCAGCAAAATGACAGGGGGCGCGGGGGGCTACACCTTC. This codes for CASKMTGGAGGYTF.

The CDR3 sequence is CSARRDTQYF. CDR3 in DNA: TGCAGTGCTAGGCGGGATACGCAGTATTTT. The rearrangement links TRBV20-1 to TRBJ2-3; D is unclear. Germline V lookup: CDR1 DFQATT, CDR2 SNEGSKA (reference sequence). The CDR3 is made up of 10 amino acids. The V and J ends lost 3 bases and 6 bases respectively, with 4 bases between them.

V usage is TRBV4-1 and J usage is TRBJ1-2; 7 positions agree with TRBD1. This CDR3 comprises 14 residues. In germline, CDR1 is MGHRA, CDR2 YSYEKL. The trim removed 2 bases at V and 6 bases at J, leaving 6 bases unmatched. In DNA form, the CDR3 reads TGCGCCAGCAGCCAACAACAGGGGACCGATGGCTACACCTTC. It specifies CASSQQQGTDGYTF.

V is TRBV28 and J is TRBJ1-6; tentative D call: TRBD1 (5 bases). CDR3 length: 16 amino acids. The V gene lost 6 bases and the J gene lost 8 bases, with 20 bases spanning the gap. From germline, CDR1 is MDHEN and CDR2 SYDVKM. The CDR3 DNA is TGTGCCAGCAGGCCTATCGGGACCCAGGTCGATTCACCCCTCCACTTT. It specifies CASRPIGTQVDSPLHF.

The V and J genes are TRBV7-2 and TRBJ2-4; D not certain. Trimming left V 2 bases short and J 3 bases short, with 5 bases between. The CDR3 is 13 residues long. CDR1 is SGHTA and CDR2 is FQGNSA in the germline V gene. CDR3 sequence (DNA): TGTGCCAGCAGCTTATCGGACAAAAACATTCAGTACTTC. Translation gives CASSLSDKNIQYF. The whole variable domain, filled in from reference TRBV7-2 and TRBJ2-4, reads GAGVSQSPSNKVTEKGKDVELRCDPISGHTALYWYRQSLGQGLEFLIYFQGNSAPDKSGLPSDRFSAERTGGSVSTLTIQRTQQEDSAVYLCASSLSDKNIQYFGAGTRLSVL.

This chain uses TRBV28 with TRBJ1-4; possible D gene TRBD1, 6 bases. Trimming left V 7 bases short and J 4 bases short, with 10 bases between. The CDR3 runs 13 residues. Germline loops: CDR1 MDHEN, CDR2 SYDVKM. The CDR3 loop reads CASTIGGNEKLFF. The CDR3 DNA is TGTGCCAGCACCATAGGGGGTAATGAAAAACTGTTTTTT.

This chain uses TRBV25-1 with TRBJ2-7, with 7 bases that match TRBD2. The CDR3 covers 15 residues. The V and J ends lost 4 bases and 0 bases, in that order; junction bases with no gene match: 6. Looked up from germline, CDR1 is MGHDK and CDR2 is SYGVNS. CDR3 nucleotides: TGTGCCAGCAGTGGGGAGGGACTGTACTCCTACGAGCAGTACTTC. Amino acid sequence: CASSGEGLYSYEQYF.

The chain recombines TRBV7-7 with TRBJ1-1; tentative D call: TRBD1 (6 bases). Germline values: CDR1 SSHAT, CDR2 FNYEAQ (reference sequence). Between the trimmed V and J ends, which lost 2 bases and 4 bases, there was a span of 11 bases. The CDR3 extends over 14 amino acids. Written as DNA, the CDR3 is TGTGCCAGCAGCTTAACAGGGTCGGGCACTGAAGCTTTCTTT. It codes for CASSLTGSGTEAFF.

The chain links TRBV20-1 to TRBJ2-6; D is uncertain. The CDR3 has 14 residues. Germline V gene sequence: CDR1 DFQATT, CDR2 SNEGSKA (reference sequence). Trimming took off 1 base at V and 3 bases at J, with 7 bases between the two ends. CDR3 protein: CSARVGFGANVLTF. CDR3 in DNA: TGCAGTGCTAGAGTGGGGTTTGGGGCCAACGTCCTGACTTTC.

The chain links TRBV28 to TRBJ2-5; TRBD2 matches 7 bases. This CDR3 has 13 amino acids. Trimming removed 8 bases from V and 1 base from J; junction bases left unmatched: 4. From germline, CDR1 is MDHEN and CDR2 SYDVKM. The CDR3 region is CASVPGGQETQYF. The CDR3 region has the DNA TGTGCCAGCGTACCGGGAGGCCAAGAGACCCAGTACTTC.

This clonotype was found a few times. The DNA of the CDR3 is TGCGCCAGCAGCCCAATACAGGGTCAAGAGACCCAGTACTTC. Amino acids: CASSPIQGQETQYF. This chain joins TRBV5-1 and TRBJ2-5, with TRBD1 as a possible D gene (6 bases). Germline V gene lookup returns CDR1 SGHRS and CDR2 YFSETQ. The CDR3 runs to 14 residues. Trimming pared 4 bases from V and 2 bases from J, leaving 12 bases between.